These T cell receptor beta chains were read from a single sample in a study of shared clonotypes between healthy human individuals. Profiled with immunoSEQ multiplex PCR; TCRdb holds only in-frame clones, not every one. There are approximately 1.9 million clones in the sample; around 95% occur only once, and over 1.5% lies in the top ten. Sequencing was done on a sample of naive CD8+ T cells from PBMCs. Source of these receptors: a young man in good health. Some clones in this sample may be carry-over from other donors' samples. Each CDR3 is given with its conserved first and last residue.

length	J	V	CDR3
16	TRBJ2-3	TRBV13	CASSPSSAGEGDTQYF
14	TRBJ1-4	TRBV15	CATSELGTGGKLFF
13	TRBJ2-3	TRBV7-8	CASTGGAEDTQYF
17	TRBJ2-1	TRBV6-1	CASSVLGGLEGFEEQFF
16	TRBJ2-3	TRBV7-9	CASSPSSGRAVDTQYF
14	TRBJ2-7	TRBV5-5	CASSFAGGSYEQYF
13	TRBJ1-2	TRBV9	CASSVRAGDGYTF
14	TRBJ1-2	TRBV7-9	CASSLGQIDYGYTF
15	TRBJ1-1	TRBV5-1	CASSYGLTGNTEAFF
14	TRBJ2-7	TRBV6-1	CASSDLRGRYEQYF
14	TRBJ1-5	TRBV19	CASSDRDRNQPQHF
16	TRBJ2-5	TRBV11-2	CASSHGTSGPQETQYF
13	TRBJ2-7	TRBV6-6	CASSDDGVYEQYF
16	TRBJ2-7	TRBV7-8	CASSLAVQGANYEQYF
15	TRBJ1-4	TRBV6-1	CASSVQNYPNEKLFF
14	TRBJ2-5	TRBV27	CASGYRVREETQYF
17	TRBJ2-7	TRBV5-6	CASSAGLAGGSLSEQYF
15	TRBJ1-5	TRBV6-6	CASSLSRGLDQPQHF
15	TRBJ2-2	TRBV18	CASSPRLGDTGELFF
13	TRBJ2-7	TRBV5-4	CASSLSQSYEQYF
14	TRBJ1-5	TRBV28	CASVSQGNTQPQHF
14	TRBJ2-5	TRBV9	CASSVFGDKETQYF
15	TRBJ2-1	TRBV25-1	CASSEVGNSYNEQFF
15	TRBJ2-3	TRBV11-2	CASSSRDRDADTQYF
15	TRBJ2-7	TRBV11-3	CASSLRTSGIYEQYF
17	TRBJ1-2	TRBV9	CASSVARVAAPHYGYTF
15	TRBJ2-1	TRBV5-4	CASSFPGTHNNEQFF
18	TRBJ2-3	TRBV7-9	CASSALTGTSGRTDTQYF
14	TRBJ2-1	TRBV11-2	CASSGSSSYNEQFF